This entry is about one T cell receptor (beta chain). This sample was taken from a study of shared T cell receptors in the human thymus. Germline V gene sequence: CDR1 GTSNPN, CDR2 SVGIG (reference sequence). This CDR3 region has 15 residues. Trimming left V 0 bases short and J 8 bases short, with 19 bases between. Sequencing was performed with immunoSEQ multiplex PCR; in TCRdb, only in-frame clones are kept and a portion is missing. The sample carries over 450,000 clones, around 78% recorded once. This sample also appeared in a second study, on human thymus T cells. That study reports: Finnish infants who were healthy and having corrective surgery for congenital heart defects made up the donors. During corrective heart surgery, resections were taken, and the thymus tissue came from them. V and J gene usage appeared biased in thymic and blood repertoires. Thymic repertoires from unrelated individuals overlapped highly, related research reported.

The chain carries TRBV30 and TRBJ1-2; D is unresolved. The specimen was thymocytes. The source is a boy under three years old with a congenital heart defect. Written as DNA, the CDR3 is TGTGCCTGGAGTGTTGAGGGTGGCCCCCTTAAGGGCTACACCTTC. It codes for CAWSVEGGPLKGYTF.